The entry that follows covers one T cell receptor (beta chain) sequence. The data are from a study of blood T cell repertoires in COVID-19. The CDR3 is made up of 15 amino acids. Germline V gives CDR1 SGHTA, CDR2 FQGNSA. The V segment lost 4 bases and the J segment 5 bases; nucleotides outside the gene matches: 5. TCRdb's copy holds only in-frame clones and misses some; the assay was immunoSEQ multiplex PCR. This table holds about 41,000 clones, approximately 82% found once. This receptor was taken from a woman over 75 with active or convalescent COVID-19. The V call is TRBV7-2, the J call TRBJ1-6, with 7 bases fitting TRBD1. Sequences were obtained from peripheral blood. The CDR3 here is CASSSYRGHNSPLHF. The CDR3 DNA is TGTGCCAGCAGCTCCTACAGGGGCCATAATTCACCCCTCCACTTT.